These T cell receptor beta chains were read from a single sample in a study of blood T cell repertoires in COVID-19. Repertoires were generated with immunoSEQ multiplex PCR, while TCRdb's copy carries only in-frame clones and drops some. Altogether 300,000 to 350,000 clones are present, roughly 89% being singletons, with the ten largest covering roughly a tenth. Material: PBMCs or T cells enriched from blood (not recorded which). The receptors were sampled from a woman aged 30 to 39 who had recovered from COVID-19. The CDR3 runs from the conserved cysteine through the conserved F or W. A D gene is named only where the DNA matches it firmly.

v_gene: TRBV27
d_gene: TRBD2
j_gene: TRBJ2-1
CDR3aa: CASSLSGTSGSNEQFF
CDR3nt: TGTGCCAGCAGTTTATCTGGGACTAGCGGATCCAATGAGCAGTTCTTC

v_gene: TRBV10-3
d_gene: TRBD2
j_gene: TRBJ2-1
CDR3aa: CAISESTSGSYNEQFF
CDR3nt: TGTGCCATCAGTGAGTCAACTAGCGGGAGCTACAATGAGCAGTTCTTC

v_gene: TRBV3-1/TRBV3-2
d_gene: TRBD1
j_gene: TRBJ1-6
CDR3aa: CASGGTGEGSPLHF
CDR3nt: TGTGCCAGCGGTGGAACAGGGGAAGGATCACCCCTCCACTTT

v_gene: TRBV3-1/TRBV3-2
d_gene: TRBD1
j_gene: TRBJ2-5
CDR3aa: CASSPTGRETQYF
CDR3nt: TGTGCCAGCAGCCCGACAGGGCGGGAGACCCAGTACTTC

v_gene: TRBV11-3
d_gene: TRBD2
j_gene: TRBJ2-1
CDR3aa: CASSLDAGEGLGEQFF
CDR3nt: TGTGCCAGCAGCTTAGATGCCGGGGAGGGCCTTGGCGAGCAGTTCTTC

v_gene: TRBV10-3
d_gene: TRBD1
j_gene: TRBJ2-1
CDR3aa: CAISGTDNEQFF
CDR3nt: TGTGCCATCAGCGGGACAGACAATGAGCAGTTCTTC

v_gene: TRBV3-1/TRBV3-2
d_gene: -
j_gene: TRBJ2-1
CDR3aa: CASSQGPLREQFF
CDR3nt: TGTGCCAGCAGCCAAGGACCCCTCAGGGAGCAGTTCTTC

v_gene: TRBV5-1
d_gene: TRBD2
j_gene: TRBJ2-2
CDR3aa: CASSLGGTSRHTGELFF
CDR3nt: TGCGCCAGCAGCTTAGGTGGGACTAGCCGACACACCGGGGAGCTGTTTTTT

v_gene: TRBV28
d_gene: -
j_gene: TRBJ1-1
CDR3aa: CATRLNTEAFF
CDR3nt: TGTGCCACCCGACTCAACACTGAAGCTTTCTTT

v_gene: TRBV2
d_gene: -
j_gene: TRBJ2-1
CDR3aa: CASSEDGASRAPIGPFF
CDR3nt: TGTGCCAGCAGTGAAGATGGGGCATCCCGGGCCCCCATCGGGCCGTTCTTC

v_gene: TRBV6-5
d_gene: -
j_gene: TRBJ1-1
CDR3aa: CASSWTGRNTEAFF
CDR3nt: TGTGCCAGCAGCTGGACCGGGAGGAACACTGAAGCTTTCTTT

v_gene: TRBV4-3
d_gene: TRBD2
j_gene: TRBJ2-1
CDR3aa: CASSPRAGGTYNEQFF
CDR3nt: TGCGCCAGCAGCCCGCGGGCGGGAGGGACCTACAATGAGCAGTTCTTC

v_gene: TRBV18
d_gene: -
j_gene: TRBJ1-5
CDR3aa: CASSSVGQGRYNQPQHF
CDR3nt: TGTGCCAGCTCATCCGTTGGCCAGGGCCGATACAATCAGCCCCAGCATTTT

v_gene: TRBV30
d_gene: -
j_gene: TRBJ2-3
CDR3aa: CAWSEGGEADTQYF
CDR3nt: TGTGCCTGGAGTGAAGGGGGAGAGGCAGATACGCAGTATTTT

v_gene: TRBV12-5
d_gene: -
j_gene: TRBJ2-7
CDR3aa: CASGSPDDWKQYF
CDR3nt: TGTGCTAGTGGTTCGCCCGATGACTGGAAGCAGTACTTC

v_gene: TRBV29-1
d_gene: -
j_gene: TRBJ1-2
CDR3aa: CSVREKDGYTF
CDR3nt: TGCAGCGTTCGGGAGAAAGACGGCTACACCTTC

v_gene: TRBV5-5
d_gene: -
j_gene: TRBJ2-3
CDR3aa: CASSLGGTEDTQYF
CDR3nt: TGTGCCAGCAGCTTAGGCGGGACAGAAGATACGCAGTATTTT

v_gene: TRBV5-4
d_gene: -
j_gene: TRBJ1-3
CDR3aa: CASSSGQSSGNTIYF
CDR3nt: TGTGCCAGCAGCTCTGGACAGAGCTCTGGAAACACCATATATTTT